These 3 T cell receptor beta chains were sequenced from one sample in a study of CD8+ T cells in alopecia areata. Extracted from the samples, RNA was reverse transcribed into cDNA to serve as the sequencing template. Produced via immunoSEQ multiplex PCR; TCRdb's table is partial and in-frame only. Among about 140,000 clones, roughly 80% were seen once, and the ten largest hold 20% to 25%. Treatment: oral pan-JAK inhibitor, 5-10 mg twice daily. Sequences were derived from CD8+ T cells sorted from blood, sampled at week 4, from a patient treated with tofacitinib. These receptors were collected from a human donor with alopecia areata.

V usage is TRBV6-5 and J usage is TRBJ2-3; D is perhaps TRBD2 (6 bases). Germline CDR1 is MNHEY and CDR2 is SVGAGI. The CDR3 totals 15 residues. The V gene lost 2 bases and the J gene lost 2 bases, with 11 bases spanning the gap. CDR3 protein: CASSYSGLNTDTQYF. The CDR3 DNA sequence: TGTGCCAGCAGTTACAGCGGGTTAAACACAGATACGCAGTATTTT.

The chain employs TRBV9 and TRBJ2-5; 8 nucleotides agree with TRBD2. This CDR3 contains 14 residues. Germline V gene sequence: CDR1 SGDLS, CDR2 YYNGEE. The V gene end was trimmed by 3 bases and the J gene end by 5 bases; junction bases not matched to a gene: 6. This CDR3 is CASSARTGGETQYF. The CDR3 coding sequence is TGTGCCAGCAGCGCCCGAACGGGGGGGGAGACCCAGTACTTC.

The V call is TRBV7-9, the J call TRBJ2-7; D might be TRBD1 (6 bases). The CDR3 has 14 residues. Deletions cut 6 bases from V and 0 bases from J, with 12 bases between. CDR1 SEHNR and CDR2 FQNEAQ come from the germline V gene (reference sequence). CDR3 in DNA: TGTGCCAGCAGTGGGGGCGGTCTCTCCTACGAGCAGTACTTC. Translating it yields CASSGGGLSYEQYF. Full variable domain (outside the CDR3, taken from reference TRBV7-9 and TRBJ2-7): DTGVSQNPRHKITKRGQNVTFRCDPISEHNRLYWYRQTLGQGPEFLTYFQNEAQLEKSRLLSDRFSAERPKGSFSTLEIQRTEQGDSAMYLCASSGGGLSYEQYFGPGTRLTVT.